This T cell receptor beta chain was obtained from a study of chemoradiotherapy in HPV16-positive cancers (dated by TCRdb to 2021 to 2024). Background for the entire study: Using functional T-cell assays on cells from two HPV16-positive patients, the researchers defined candidate HPV-specific T-cell clones and common TCR motifs. Whether T-cell immunity against the HPV oncoproteins E6 and E7 changes during chemoradiotherapy and whether survival is affected by this immunity were examined in the study. TCR repertoires from 86 patients with HPV-related cancers were then used to track the candidate HPV-specific TCRs and motifs. What the research found in general, with its limitations: The survival association was reported for HPV16-positive patients, and the functional definition of HPV-specific T cells was derived from only two HPV16-positive patients. Expansion of candidate HPV-specific clones and E7-related TCR motifs was observed in the tumor microenvironment during treatment, whereas no such expansion was observed for non-HPV-specific T cells. In HPV16-positive patients, expansion of HPV-responsive T cells during chemoradiotherapy was found to be associated with improved recurrence-free survival.

Repertoires were sampled repeatedly over the course of chemoradiotherapy, so clonal expansion could be followed in the tumor microenvironment. Trimming costs V 7 bases and J 8 bases, and their ends lie 24 bases apart. The CDR3 runs 16 amino acids, cysteine and phenylalanine included. Only the CDR3 DNA is retained, 48 bases long and in frame from the first base. From a lookup of the germline V gene, CDR1 and CDR2 are MDHEN and SYDVKM. To prepare the library, the immunoSEQ multiplex PCR assay was applied. This immuneACCESS table, as held by TCRdb, lists in-frame sequences with V and J called but not all clones. Of the missing ones, under half trace to an unresolved V gene in checked studies; the others have no known cause. The sample has under 85,000 clones on record, roughly 90% of them singletons. Jointly, the top ten make up 4% to 5% of the sample. A few counts support this clone. There is no known antigen for this receptor. No much larger clone exists at a distance of one base, and base qualities are not known.

Rearrangement joined TRBV28 to TRBJ2-1; the D gene is unclear. This specimen was blood, taken from a patient who underwent chemoradiotherapy. The receptor's source is a human donor with HPV-associated anogenital cancer. The DNA sequence reads TGTGCCAGCATTCCCTCCCCGGGTATGACCGTAGATGAGCAGTTCTTC. This codes for CASIPSPGMTVDEQFF.